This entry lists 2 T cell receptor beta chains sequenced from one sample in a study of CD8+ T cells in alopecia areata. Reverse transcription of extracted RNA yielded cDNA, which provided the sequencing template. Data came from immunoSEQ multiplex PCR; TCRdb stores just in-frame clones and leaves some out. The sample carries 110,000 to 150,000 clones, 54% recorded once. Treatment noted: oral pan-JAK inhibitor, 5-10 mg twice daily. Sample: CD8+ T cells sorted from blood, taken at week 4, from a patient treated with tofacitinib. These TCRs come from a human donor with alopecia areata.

CDR3 sequence (DNA): TGCGCCAGCCGGGCTCAGGGGAACAATGAGCAGTTCTTC. Amino acid sequence: CASRAQGNNEQFF. The chain uses TRBV5-1 and TRBJ2-1; D is possibly TRBD1 (6 bases). The CDR3 contains 13 residues. The germline V and J ends were trimmed by 7 bases and 5 bases, with 13 bases remaining between them. Germline lookup yields CDR1 SGHRS and CDR2 YFSETQ.

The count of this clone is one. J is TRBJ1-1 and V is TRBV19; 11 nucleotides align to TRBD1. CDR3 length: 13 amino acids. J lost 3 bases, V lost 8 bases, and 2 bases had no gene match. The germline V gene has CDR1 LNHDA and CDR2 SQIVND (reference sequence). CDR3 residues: CASRTGGHTEAFF. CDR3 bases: TGTGCCAGTCGGACAGGGGGCCACACTGAAGCTTTCTTT.